These T cell receptor beta chains were read from a single sample in a study of response to subunit inactivated influenza vaccine. One entry per CDR3 protein, called by TCRdb with MiXCR from the RT-PCR reads. In the table there are 600,000 to 700,000 distinct CDR3 sequences, roughly 15% of which are singletons. Sample: PBMCs from blood, taken 14 to 15 days before vaccination. The source of these receptors is a man in his fifties or sixties who received an inactivated influenza vaccine. The CDR3 runs from the conserved cysteine through the conserved F or W. The D gene is left open where the match is weak. Clone size is stated in some rows and not others, as once, few, many or a class when expanded.

.	TRBV5-2	TRBJ2-5	.	CAMGPGLPGQGQETQYF	TGTGCCATGGGCCCCGGGCTCCCGGGACAGGGCCAAGAGACCCAGTACTTC
many	TRBV12-3/TRBV12-4	TRBJ2-1	.	CASSTTGTAYNEQFF	TGTGCCAGCAGTACGACAGGTACCGCCTACAATGAGCAGTTCTTC
few	TRBV5-1	TRBJ2-3	.	CASSLVVVTDTQYF	TGCGCCAGCAGCTTGGTCGTGGTCACAGATACGCAGTATTTT
many	TRBV4-2	TRBJ2-3	.	CASSHSTPGQVTDTQYF	TGTGCCAGCAGCCACTCCACTCCGGGACAAGTTACAGATACGCAGTATTTT
few	TRBV5-1	TRBJ2-5	TRBD2	CASSSGLAGVGQETQYF	TGCGCCAGCAGCTCGGGACTAGCGGGAGTAGGTCAAGAGACCCAGTACTTC
many	TRBV28	TRBJ2-1	.	CASSTGINNEQFF	TGTGCCAGCAGTACGGGGATCAACAATGAGCAGTTCTTC
.	TRBV29-1	TRBJ1-1	.	CSAARHPNTEAFF	TGCAGCGCTGCTAGACACCCGAACACTGAAGCTTTCTTT
.	TRBV12-3/TRBV12-4	TRBJ1-1	.	CASSPPKDSRMNTEAFF	TGTGCCAGCAGCCCCCCTAAGGACAGTCGAATGAACACTGAAGCTTTCTTT
.	TRBV5-8	TRBJ2-6	.	CASSLGSSSGANVLTF	TGTGCCAGCAGCCTCGGGAGTAGTTCTGGGGCCAACGTCCTGACTTTC
.	TRBV5-1	TRBJ2-7	TRBD1	CASSSGTGIGEQYF	TGCGCCAGCAGCTCAGGGACAGGGATCGGCGAGCAGTACTTC
.	TRBV6-2/TRBV6-3	TRBJ2-7	.	CASTQTERRWEDEQYF	TGTGCCAGCACCCAAACGGAAAGACGGTGGGAGGACGAGCAGTACTTC
few	TRBV12-3/TRBV12-4	TRBJ1-1	.	CATSGVNTEAFF	TGTGCCACATCGGGCGTGAACACTGAAGCTTTCTTT
many	TRBV9	TRBJ2-6	.	CASSDNADGANVLTF	TGTGCCAGCAGTGATAACGCCGACGGGGCCAACGTCCTGACTTTC
few	TRBV6-5	TRBJ2-1	TRBD2	CASSFYSVAGANEQFF	TGTGCCAGCAGTTTTTATTCGGTAGCGGGAGCTAATGAGCAGTTCTTC
.	TRBV6-1	TRBJ2-1	.	CASSEEQNAYNEQFF	TGTGCCAGCAGTGAAGAACAGAATGCGTACAATGAGCAGTTCTTC
.	TRBV7-9	TRBJ2-1	TRBD2	CASSLVAGVVSEQFF	TGTGCCAGCAGCTTAGTGGCGGGAGTGGTAAGTGAGCAGTTCTTC
many	TRBV9	TRBJ2-1	TRBD2	CASSESIALAGVYNEQFF	TGTGCCAGCAGCGAATCAATTGCCTTAGCGGGGGTATACAATGAGCAGTTCTTC
few	TRBV5-1	TRBJ2-3	TRBD2	CASSLGTSGRASTDTQYF	TGCGCCAGCAGCCTCGGGACTAGCGGGAGGGCTAGCACAGATACGCAGTATTTT
few	TRBV7-2	TRBJ1-4	.	CASSLAWGHSNEKLFF	TGTGCCAGCAGCTTAGCATGGGGACACTCTAATGAAAAACTGTTTTTT
few	TRBV5-1	TRBJ1-1	.	CASSLVSGGDTEAFF	TGCGCCAGCAGCTTGGTTTCAGGAGGGGACACTGAAGCTTTCTTT
.	TRBV5-1	TRBJ2-5	TRBD2	CASSLVGLPETQYF	TGCGCCAGCAGCTTGGTGGGACTACCGGAGACCCAGTACTTC
.	TRBV6-1	TRBJ2-3	.	CASSVGGRDTQYF	TGTGCCAGCAGTGTAGGAGGTCGAGATACGCAGTATTTT
.	TRBV20-1	TRBJ1-2	TRBD1	CSANPPTGGSYGYTF	TGCAGTGCTAACCCCCCGACAGGGGGGAGCTATGGCTACACCTTC
.	TRBV20-1	TRBJ2-5	TRBD2	CSAATSGLEETQYF	TGCAGTGCAGCTACTAGCGGTTTGGAAGAGACCCAGTACTTC
few	TRBV11-2	TRBJ2-3	.	CASTRMRDNTDTQYF	TGTGCCAGCACTCGGATGCGGGATAACACAGATACGCAGTATTTT